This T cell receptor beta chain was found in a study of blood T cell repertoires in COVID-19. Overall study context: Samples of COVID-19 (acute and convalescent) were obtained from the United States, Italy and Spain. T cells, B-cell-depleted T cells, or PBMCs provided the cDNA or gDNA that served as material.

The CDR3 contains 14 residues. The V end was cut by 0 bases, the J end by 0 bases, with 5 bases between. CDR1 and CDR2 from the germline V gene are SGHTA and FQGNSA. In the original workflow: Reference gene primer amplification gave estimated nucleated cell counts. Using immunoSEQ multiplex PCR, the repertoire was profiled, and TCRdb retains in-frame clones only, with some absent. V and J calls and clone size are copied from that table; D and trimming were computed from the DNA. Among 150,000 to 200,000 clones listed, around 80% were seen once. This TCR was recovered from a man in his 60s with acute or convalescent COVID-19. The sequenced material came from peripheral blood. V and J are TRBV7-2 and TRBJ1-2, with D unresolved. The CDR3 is CASSLAAANYGYTF. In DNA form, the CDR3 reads TGTGCCAGCAGCTTAGCGGCGGCTAACTATGGCTACACCTTC.